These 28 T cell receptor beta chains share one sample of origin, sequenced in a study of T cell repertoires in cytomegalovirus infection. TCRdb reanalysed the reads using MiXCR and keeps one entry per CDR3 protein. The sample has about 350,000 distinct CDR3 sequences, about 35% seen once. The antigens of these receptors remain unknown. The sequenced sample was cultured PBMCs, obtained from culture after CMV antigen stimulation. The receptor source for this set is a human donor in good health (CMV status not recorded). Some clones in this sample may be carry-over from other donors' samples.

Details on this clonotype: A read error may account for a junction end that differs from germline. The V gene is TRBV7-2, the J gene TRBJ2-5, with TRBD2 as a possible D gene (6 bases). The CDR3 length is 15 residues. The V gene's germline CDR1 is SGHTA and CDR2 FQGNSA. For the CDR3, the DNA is TGTGCCAGCAGCTTAAGGTCGGGAGTAAGAGAGGCCCAGTACTTC. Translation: CASSLRSGVREAQYF.

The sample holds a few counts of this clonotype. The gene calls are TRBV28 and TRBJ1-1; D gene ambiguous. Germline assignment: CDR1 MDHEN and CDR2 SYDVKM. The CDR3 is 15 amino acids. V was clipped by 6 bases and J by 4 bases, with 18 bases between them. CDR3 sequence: CASSQRMAPSTEAFF. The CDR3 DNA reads TGTGCCAGCAGCCAGCGCATGGCCCCGAGCACTGAAGCTTTCTTT.

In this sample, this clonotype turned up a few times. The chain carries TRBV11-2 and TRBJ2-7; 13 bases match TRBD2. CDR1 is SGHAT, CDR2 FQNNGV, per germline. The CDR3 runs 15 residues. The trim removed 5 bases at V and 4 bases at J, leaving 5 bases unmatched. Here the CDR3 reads CASSAGLAGVYEQYV. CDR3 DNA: TGTGCCAGCAGCGCAGGACTAGCGGGAGTATACGAGCAGTACGTC.

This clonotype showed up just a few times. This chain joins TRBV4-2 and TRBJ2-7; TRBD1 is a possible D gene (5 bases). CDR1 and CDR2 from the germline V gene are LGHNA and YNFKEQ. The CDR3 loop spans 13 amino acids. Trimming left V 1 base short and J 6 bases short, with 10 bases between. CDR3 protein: CASSQARVGEQYF. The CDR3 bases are TGTGCCAGCAGCCAAGCCAGGGTAGGCGAGCAGTACTTC.

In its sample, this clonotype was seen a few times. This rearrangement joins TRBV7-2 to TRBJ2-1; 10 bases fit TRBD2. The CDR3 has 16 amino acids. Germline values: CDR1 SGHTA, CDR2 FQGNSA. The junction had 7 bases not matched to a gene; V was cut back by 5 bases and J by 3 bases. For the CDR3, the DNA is TGTGCCAGCAGCCTGGAAGGGACTAGCGACTACAATGAGCAGTTCTTC. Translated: CASSLEGTSDYNEQFF.

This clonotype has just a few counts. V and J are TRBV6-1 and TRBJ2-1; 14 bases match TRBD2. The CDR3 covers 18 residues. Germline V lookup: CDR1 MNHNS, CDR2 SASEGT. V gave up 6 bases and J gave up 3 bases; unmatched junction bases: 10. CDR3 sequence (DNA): TGTGCCAGCAGCAAACTCGTGGGACTAGCGGGGGACTACAATGAGCAGTTCTTC. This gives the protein CASSKLVGLAGDYNEQFF.

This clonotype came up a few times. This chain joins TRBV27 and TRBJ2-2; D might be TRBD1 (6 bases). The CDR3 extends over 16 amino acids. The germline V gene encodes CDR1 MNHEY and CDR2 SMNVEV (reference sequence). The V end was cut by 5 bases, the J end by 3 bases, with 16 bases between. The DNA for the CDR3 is TGTGCCAGCAGTCTACGGGCAGGGGCGGACACCGGGGAGCTGTTTTTT. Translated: CASSLRAGADTGELFF.

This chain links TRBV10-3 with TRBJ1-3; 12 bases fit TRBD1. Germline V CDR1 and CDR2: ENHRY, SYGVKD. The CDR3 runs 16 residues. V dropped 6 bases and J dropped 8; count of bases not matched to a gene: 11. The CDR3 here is CAISSGTGGAEDTIYF. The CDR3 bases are TGTGCCATCAGCTCCGGGACAGGGGGCGCAGAAGACACCATATATTTT.

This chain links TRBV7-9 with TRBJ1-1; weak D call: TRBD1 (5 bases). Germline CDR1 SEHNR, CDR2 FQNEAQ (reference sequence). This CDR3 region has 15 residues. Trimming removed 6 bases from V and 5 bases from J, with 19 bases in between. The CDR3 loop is CASSLLIPRVTEAFF. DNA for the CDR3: TGTGCCAGCAGTCTCCTAATCCCCAGGGTTACTGAAGCTTTCTTT.

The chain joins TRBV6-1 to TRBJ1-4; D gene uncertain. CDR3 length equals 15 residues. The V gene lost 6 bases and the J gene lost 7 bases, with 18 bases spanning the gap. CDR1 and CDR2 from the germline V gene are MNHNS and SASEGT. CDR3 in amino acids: CASSTLRSGGEKLFF. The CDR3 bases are TGTGCCAGCAGCACCCTCCGTTCGGGTGGTGAAAAACTGTTTTTT.

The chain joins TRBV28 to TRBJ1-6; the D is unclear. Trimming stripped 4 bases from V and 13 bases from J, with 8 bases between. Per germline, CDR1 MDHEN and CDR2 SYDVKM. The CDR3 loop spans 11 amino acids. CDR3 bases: TGTGCCAGCAGTTCACAATTGCCCCTCCACTTT. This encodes CASSSQLPLHF.

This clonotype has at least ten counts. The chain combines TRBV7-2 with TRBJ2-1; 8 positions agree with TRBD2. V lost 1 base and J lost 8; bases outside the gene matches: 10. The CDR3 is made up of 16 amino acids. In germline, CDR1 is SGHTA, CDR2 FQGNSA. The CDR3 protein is CASSLGGRGAIDEQFF. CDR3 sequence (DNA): TGTGCCAGCAGCTTAGGGGGGCGGGGGGCGATCGATGAGCAGTTCTTC.

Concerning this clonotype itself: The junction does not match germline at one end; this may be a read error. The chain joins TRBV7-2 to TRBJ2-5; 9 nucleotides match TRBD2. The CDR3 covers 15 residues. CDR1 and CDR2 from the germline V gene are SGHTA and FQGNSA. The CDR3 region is CARSSKAGGKETQYF. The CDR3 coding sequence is TGTGCCCGCAGCTCGAAGGCGGGAGGGAAAGAGACCCAGTACTTC.

The CDR3, as DNA: TGTGCCAGCAGTCCCCGACTAGCTAACACCGGGGAGCTGTTTTTT. Its protein is CASSPRLANTGELFF. V gene TRBV27 combines with J gene TRBJ2-2; TRBD2 matches 7 bases. The CDR3 sequence is 15 residues long. The junction had 5 bases not matched to a gene; V was cut back by 5 bases and J by 2 bases. Germline CDR1 and CDR2: MNHEY and SMNVEV (reference sequence).

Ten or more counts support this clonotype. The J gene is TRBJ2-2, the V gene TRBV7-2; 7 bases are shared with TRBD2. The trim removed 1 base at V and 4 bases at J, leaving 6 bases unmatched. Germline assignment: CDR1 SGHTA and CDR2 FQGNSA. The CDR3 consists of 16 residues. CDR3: CASSLGGGLTTGELFF. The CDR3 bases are TGTGCCAGCAGCTTAGGGGGGGGACTAACCACCGGGGAGCTGTTTTTT.

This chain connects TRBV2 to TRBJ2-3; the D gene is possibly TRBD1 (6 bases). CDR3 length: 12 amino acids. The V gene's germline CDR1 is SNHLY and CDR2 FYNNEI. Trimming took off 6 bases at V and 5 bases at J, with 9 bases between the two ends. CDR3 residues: CASRGAEDTQYF. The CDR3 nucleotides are TGTGCCAGCAGGGGGGCTGAAGATACGCAGTATTTT.

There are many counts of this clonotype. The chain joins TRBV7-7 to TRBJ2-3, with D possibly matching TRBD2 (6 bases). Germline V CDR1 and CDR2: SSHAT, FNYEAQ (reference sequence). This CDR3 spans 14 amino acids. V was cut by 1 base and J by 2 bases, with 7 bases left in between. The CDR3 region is CASSLGGTTDTQYF. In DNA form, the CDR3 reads TGTGCCAGCAGCTTAGGCGGGACCACAGATACGCAGTATTTT.

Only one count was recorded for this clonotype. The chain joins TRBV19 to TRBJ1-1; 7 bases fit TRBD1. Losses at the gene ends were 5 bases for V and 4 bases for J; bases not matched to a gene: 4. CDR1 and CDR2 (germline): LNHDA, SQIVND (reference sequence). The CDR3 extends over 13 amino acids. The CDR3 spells CASSPTGVTEAFF. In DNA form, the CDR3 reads TGTGCCAGTAGTCCCACAGGGGTCACTGAAGCTTTCTTT.

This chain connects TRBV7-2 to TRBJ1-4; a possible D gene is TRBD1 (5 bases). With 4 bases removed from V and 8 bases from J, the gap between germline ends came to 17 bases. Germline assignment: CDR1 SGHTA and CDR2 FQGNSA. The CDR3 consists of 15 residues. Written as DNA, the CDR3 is TGTGCCAGCAGCTCCCGCCCCCGACGGACAGAAAAACTGTTTTTT. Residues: CASSSRPRRTEKLFF.

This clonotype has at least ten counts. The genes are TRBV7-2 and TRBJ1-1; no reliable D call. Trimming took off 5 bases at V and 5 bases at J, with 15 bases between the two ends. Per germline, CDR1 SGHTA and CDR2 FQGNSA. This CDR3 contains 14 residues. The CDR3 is CASSPAIGPTEAFF. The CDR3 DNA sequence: TGTGCCAGCAGCCCAGCGATTGGGCCGACTGAAGCTTTCTTT.

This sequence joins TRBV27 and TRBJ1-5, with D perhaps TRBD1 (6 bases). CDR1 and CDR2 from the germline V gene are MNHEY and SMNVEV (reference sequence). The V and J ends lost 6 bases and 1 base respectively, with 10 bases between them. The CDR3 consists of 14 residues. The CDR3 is CASSNDRSNQPQHF. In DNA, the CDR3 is TGTGCCAGCAGCAACGACAGGAGCAATCAGCCCCAGCATTTT.

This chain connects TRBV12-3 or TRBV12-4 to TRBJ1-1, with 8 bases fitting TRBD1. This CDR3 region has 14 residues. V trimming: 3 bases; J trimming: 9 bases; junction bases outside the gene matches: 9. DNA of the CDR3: TGTGCCAGCAGTTTGGACAGGGATGGTGAGAAAGCTTTCTTT. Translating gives CASSLDRDGEKAFF.

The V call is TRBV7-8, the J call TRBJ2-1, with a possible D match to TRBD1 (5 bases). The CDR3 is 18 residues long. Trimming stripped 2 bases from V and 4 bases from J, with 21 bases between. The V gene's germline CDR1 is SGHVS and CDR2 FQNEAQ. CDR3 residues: CASSLSTTGRRGYNEQFF. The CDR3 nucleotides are TGTGCCAGCAGCTTAAGCACTACCGGACGTAGGGGTTACAATGAGCAGTTCTTC.

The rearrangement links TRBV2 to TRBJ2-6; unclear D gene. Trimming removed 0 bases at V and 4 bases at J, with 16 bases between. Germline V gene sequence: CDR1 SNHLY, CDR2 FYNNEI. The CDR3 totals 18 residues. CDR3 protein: CASSEALRGPAGANVLTF. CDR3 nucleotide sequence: TGTGCCAGCAGTGAAGCGCTTCGTGGGCCAGCAGGGGCCAACGTCCTGACTTTC.

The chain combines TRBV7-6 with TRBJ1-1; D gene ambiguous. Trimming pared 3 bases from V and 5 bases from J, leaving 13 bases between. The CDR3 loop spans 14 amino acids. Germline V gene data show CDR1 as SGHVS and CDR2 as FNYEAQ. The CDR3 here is CASSFLTPGTEAFF. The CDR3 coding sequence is TGTGCCAGCAGCTTCCTTACCCCCGGGACTGAAGCTTTCTTT.

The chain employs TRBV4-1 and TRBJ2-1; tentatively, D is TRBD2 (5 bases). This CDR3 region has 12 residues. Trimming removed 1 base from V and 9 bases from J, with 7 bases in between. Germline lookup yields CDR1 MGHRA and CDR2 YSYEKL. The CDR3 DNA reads TGCGCCAGCAGCCAAGGCCGGGGTGAGCAGTTCTTC. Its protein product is CASSQGRGEQFF.

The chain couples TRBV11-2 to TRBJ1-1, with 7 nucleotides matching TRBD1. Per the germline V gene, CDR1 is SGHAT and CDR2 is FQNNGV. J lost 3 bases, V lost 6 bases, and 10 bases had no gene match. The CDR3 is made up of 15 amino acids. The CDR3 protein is CASSLNRGLDTEAFF. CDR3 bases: TGTGCCAGCAGTTTGAACAGGGGTTTAGACACTGAAGCTTTCTTT.

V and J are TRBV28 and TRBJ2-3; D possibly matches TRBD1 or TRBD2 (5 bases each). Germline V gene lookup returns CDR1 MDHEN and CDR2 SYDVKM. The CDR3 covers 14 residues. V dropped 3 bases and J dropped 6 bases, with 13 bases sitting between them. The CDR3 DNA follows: TGTGCCAGCAGTTTTCTGGGACCACGGGATACGCAGTATTTT. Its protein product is CASSFLGPRDTQYF. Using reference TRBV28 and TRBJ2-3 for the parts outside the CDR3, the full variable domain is DVKVTQSSRYLVKRTGEKVFLECVQDMDHENMFWYRQDPGLGLRLIYFSYDVKMKEKGDIPEGYSVSREKKERFSLILESASTNQTSMYLCASSFLGPRDTQYFGPGTRLTVL.